A selection of T cell receptor beta chains follows, all from one sample in a study of cytomegalovirus exposure and HLA in healthy donors. Sequenced by immunoSEQ multiplex PCR; TCRdb stores in-frame clones only, minus some. The table lists 230,000 or so clones, 70% to 90% of them singletons. The sequenced sample was PBMCs. These receptors originate from a woman aged 18-35 years in good health and CMV-seronegative. CDR3s include the opening cysteine and the closing phenylalanine or tryptophan. The D gene is left open where the match is weak. Size tells how often a clone was seen (once, few, many) or the class of an expanded clone, and some rows leave it out.

J gene: TRBJ2-7
D gene: TRBD2
clone size: NA
V gene: TRBV4-2
CDR3 protein: CASKGRAYEQYF
CDR3 DNA: TGTGCCAGCAAAGGGAGGGCCTACGAGCAGTACTTC

J gene: TRBJ2-5
D gene: NA
clone size: once
V gene: TRBV27
CDR3 protein: CASSLYGRGPGETQYF
CDR3 DNA: TGTGCCAGCAGTTTATACGGGAGGGGGCCAGGAGAGACCCAGTACTTC

J gene: TRBJ2-7
D gene: NA
clone size: NA
V gene: TRBV19
CDR3 protein: CASSITGGEQYF
CDR3 DNA: TGTGCCAGTAGTATTACCGGGGGCGAGCAGTACTTC

J gene: TRBJ2-1
D gene: TRBD2
clone size: NA
V gene: TRBV18
CDR3 protein: CASSPYPSDLSGTNSYNEQFF
CDR3 DNA: TGTGCCAGCTCACCCTATCCGTCGGACCTTAGCGGGACGAACTCCTACAATGAGCAGTTCTTC

J gene: TRBJ1-4
D gene: NA
clone size: NA
V gene: TRBV30
CDR3 protein: CAWSSGATNEKLFF
CDR3 DNA: TGTGCCTGGAGTAGCGGTGCAACTAATGAAAAACTGTTTTTT

J gene: TRBJ1-2
D gene: NA
clone size: NA
V gene: TRBV9
CDR3 protein: CASSVVGGLYGYTF
CDR3 DNA: TGTGCCAGCAGCGTAGTGGGGGGTCTCTATGGCTACACCTTC

J gene: TRBJ2-7
D gene: TRBD2
clone size: NA
V gene: TRBV30
CDR3 protein: CAWSVRTSGNHYEQYF
CDR3 DNA: TGTGCCTGGAGTGTACGTACTAGCGGGAACCACTACGAGCAGTACTTC

J gene: TRBJ2-7
D gene: NA
clone size: NA
V gene: TRBV7-2
CDR3 protein: CASRAYTGQYEQYF
CDR3 DNA: TGTGCCAGCAGAGCATACACTGGACAGTACGAGCAGTACTTC

J gene: TRBJ2-7
D gene: TRBD1
clone size: NA
V gene: TRBV6-1
CDR3 protein: CASSETGGYYEQYF
CDR3 DNA: TGTGCCAGCAGTGAGACAGGGGGCTACTACGAGCAGTACTTC

J gene: TRBJ1-5
D gene: NA
clone size: NA
V gene: TRBV4-1
CDR3 protein: CASSQSFISQALSNQPQHF
CDR3 DNA: TGCGCCAGCAGCCAGTCTTTCATCAGTCAGGCGCTTAGCAATCAGCCCCAGCATTTT

J gene: TRBJ1-3
D gene: NA
clone size: NA
V gene: TRBV5-8
CDR3 protein: CASSLHRAEAGNTIYF
CDR3 DNA: TGTGCCAGCAGCTTGCACAGGGCCGAAGCTGGAAACACCATATATTTT

J gene: TRBJ2-7
D gene: TRBD2
clone size: NA
V gene: TRBV28
CDR3 protein: CASSFTLTSGNSYEQYF
CDR3 DNA: TGTGCCAGCAGTTTCACCCTGACTAGCGGAAATTCCTACGAGCAGTACTTC

J gene: TRBJ1-2
D gene: NA
clone size: once
V gene: TRBV2
CDR3 protein: CASSGSGINGYTF
CDR3 DNA: TGTGCCAGCAGTGGAAGCGGGATTAATGGCTACACCTTC

J gene: TRBJ1-5
D gene: TRBD1
clone size: NA
V gene: TRBV19
CDR3 protein: CASSYTKDRALDQPQHF
CDR3 DNA: TGTGCCAGTAGCTATACCAAGGACAGGGCCCTCGATCAGCCCCAGCATTTT

J gene: TRBJ2-7
D gene: NA
clone size: NA
V gene: TRBV5-5
CDR3 protein: CASSFTYEQYF
CDR3 DNA: TGTGCCAGCAGCTTTACCTACGAGCAGTACTTC

J gene: TRBJ1-1
D gene: NA
clone size: NA
V gene: TRBV6-5
CDR3 protein: CASSYSRTAENTEAFF
CDR3 DNA: TGTGCCAGCAGTTACTCCAGGACAGCTGAGAACACTGAAGCTTTCTTT

J gene: TRBJ2-1
D gene: TRBD2
clone size: NA
V gene: TRBV25-1
CDR3 protein: CASSRTSGTNEQFF
CDR3 DNA: TGTGCCAGCAGCCGGACTAGCGGGACCAATGAGCAGTTCTTC

J gene: TRBJ1-1
D gene: TRBD1
clone size: NA
V gene: TRBV7-2
CDR3 protein: CASSERQGGKAFF
CDR3 DNA: TGTGCCAGCAGCGAAAGACAGGGCGGTAAAGCTTTCTTT

J gene: TRBJ1-1
D gene: NA
clone size: NA
V gene: TRBV6-7
CDR3 protein: CASSYPPGEEFVNTEAFF
CDR3 DNA: TGTGCCAGCAGTTACCCGCCGGGGGAGGAGTTCGTGAACACTGAAGCTTTCTTT

J gene: TRBJ2-2
D gene: NA
clone size: NA
V gene: TRBV5-1
CDR3 protein: CASSLPGGTGELFF
CDR3 DNA: TGCGCCAGCAGCTTGCCCGGGGGAACCGGGGAGCTGTTTTTT

J gene: TRBJ2-5
D gene: NA
clone size: NA
V gene: TRBV30
CDR3 protein: CAWSVIQETQYF
CDR3 DNA: TGTGCCTGGAGTGTTATTCAAGAGACCCAGTACTTC

J gene: TRBJ2-2
D gene: TRBD1
clone size: NA
V gene: TRBV9
CDR3 protein: CASSTYPRGQAGELFF
CDR3 DNA: TGTGCCAGCAGCACGTACCCCAGGGGGCAGGCGGGGGAGCTGTTTTTT

J gene: TRBJ1-5
D gene: TRBD1
clone size: NA
V gene: TRBV15
CDR3 protein: CATSRGGTGNQPQHF
CDR3 DNA: TGTGCCACCAGCAGAGGAGGGACAGGAAATCAGCCCCAGCATTTT

J gene: TRBJ2-2
D gene: TRBD2
clone size: NA
V gene: TRBV9
CDR3 protein: CASSPGLAGVRAGELFF
CDR3 DNA: TGTGCCAGCAGCCCGGGACTAGCGGGAGTGAGGGCCGGGGAGCTGTTTTTT

J gene: TRBJ2-7
D gene: NA
clone size: NA
V gene: TRBV6-6
CDR3 protein: CASRRQITGYEQYF
CDR3 DNA: TGTGCCAGCAGGAGACAGATTACAGGATACGAGCAGTACTTC

J gene: TRBJ2-7
D gene: TRBD1
clone size: NA
V gene: TRBV10-3
CDR3 protein: CAISGPGTGRLDEQYF
CDR3 DNA: TGTGCCATCAGCGGCCCCGGGACAGGGCGTTTGGACGAGCAGTACTTC

J gene: TRBJ2-7
D gene: TRBD1
clone size: NA
V gene: TRBV4-2
CDR3 protein: CASSKGGVGTGYYEQYF
CDR3 DNA: TGTGCCAGCAGCAAAGGAGGGGTAGGGACAGGGTACTACGAGCAGTACTTC

J gene: TRBJ2-7
D gene: NA
clone size: NA
V gene: TRBV5-4
CDR3 protein: CASSYRDSHYEQYF
CDR3 DNA: TGTGCCAGCAGCTACCGGGACTCACATTACGAGCAGTACTTC

J gene: TRBJ1-1
D gene: NA
clone size: few
V gene: TRBV7-8
CDR3 protein: CASSFMNTEAFF
CDR3 DNA: TGTGCCAGCAGCTTCATGAACACTGAAGCTTTCTTT

J gene: TRBJ2-1
D gene: NA
clone size: NA
V gene: TRBV5-4
CDR3 protein: CASSLSGDEQFF
CDR3 DNA: TGTGCCAGCAGCTTGTCAGGTGATGAGCAGTTCTTC

J gene: TRBJ2-1
D gene: TRBD2
clone size: NA
V gene: TRBV15
CDR3 protein: CATSRGRTSGPTGEQFF
CDR3 DNA: TGTGCCACCAGCAGAGGGAGGACTAGCGGGCCTACCGGTGAGCAGTTCTTC

J gene: TRBJ2-2
D gene: TRBD2
clone size: NA
V gene: TRBV5-1
CDR3 protein: CASSSSGRDTGELFF
CDR3 DNA: TGCGCCAGCAGCTCTAGCGGGAGGGACACCGGGGAGCTGTTTTTT

J gene: TRBJ2-7
D gene: TRBD1
clone size: NA
V gene: TRBV4-2
CDR3 protein: CASSQDPGTGSYEQYF
CDR3 DNA: TGTGCCAGCAGCCAAGATCCCGGGACAGGGTCCTACGAGCAGTACTTC

J gene: TRBJ2-1
D gene: TRBD2
clone size: NA
V gene: TRBV15
CDR3 protein: CATSSGTISDEQFF
CDR3 DNA: TGTGCCACCAGCAGCGGGACTATCTCCGATGAGCAGTTCTTC

J gene: TRBJ1-1
D gene: NA
clone size: NA
V gene: TRBV5-8
CDR3 protein: CASTTEMNTEAFF
CDR3 DNA: TGTGCCAGCACCACGGAGATGAACACTGAAGCTTTCTTT

J gene: TRBJ2-3
D gene: TRBD2
clone size: NA
V gene: TRBV2
CDR3 protein: CASSWGTSGLDTQYF
CDR3 DNA: TGTGCCAGCAGCTGGGGAACTAGCGGGTTGGATACGCAGTATTTT

J gene: TRBJ2-2
D gene: TRBD2
clone size: few
V gene: TRBV5-1
CDR3 protein: CASSLAGAANTGELFF
CDR3 DNA: TGCGCCAGCAGCTTAGCGGGGGCCGCGAACACCGGGGAGCTGTTTTTT

J gene: TRBJ2-7
D gene: NA
clone size: once
V gene: TRBV13
CDR3 protein: CASSLGSRGDEQYF
CDR3 DNA: TGTGCCAGCAGCTTAGGGTCCAGGGGAGACGAGCAGTACTTC

J gene: TRBJ2-7
D gene: TRBD2
clone size: NA
V gene: TRBV7-3
CDR3 protein: CASSPKSTSGRYSYEQYF
CDR3 DNA: TGTGCCAGCAGTCCTAAATCGACTAGCGGGAGGTACTCCTACGAGCAGTACTTC

J gene: TRBJ2-7
D gene: TRBD1
clone size: NA
V gene: TRBV5-5
CDR3 protein: CASSRTGAYEQYF
CDR3 DNA: TGTGCCAGCAGCCGGACAGGGGCTTACGAGCAGTACTTC

J gene: TRBJ2-3
D gene: NA
clone size: NA
V gene: TRBV4-1
CDR3 protein: CASSQVGGLVSLQYF
CDR3 DNA: TGCGCCAGCAGCCAAGTAGGGGGTCTGGTGTCACTTCAGTATTTT

J gene: TRBJ2-1
D gene: NA
clone size: NA
V gene: TRBV18
CDR3 protein: CASSPQARQEQFF
CDR3 DNA: TGTGCCAGCTCACCACAGGCGAGACAGGAGCAGTTCTTC

J gene: TRBJ1-2
D gene: NA
clone size: NA
V gene: TRBV5-1
CDR3 protein: CASRPMTGTNYGYTF
CDR3 DNA: TGCGCCAGCAGGCCAATGACAGGAACTAACTATGGCTACACCTTC

J gene: TRBJ2-1
D gene: NA
clone size: NA
V gene: TRBV9
CDR3 protein: CASSTRGLEQFF
CDR3 DNA: TGTGCCAGCAGCACTAGAGGACTCGAGCAGTTCTTC

J gene: TRBJ2-5
D gene: NA
clone size: NA
V gene: TRBV6-5
CDR3 protein: CASSYSTRGETQYF
CDR3 DNA: TGTGCCAGCAGTTACTCGACTCGGGGAGAGACCCAGTACTTC

J gene: TRBJ2-1
D gene: TRBD2
clone size: NA
V gene: TRBV29-1
CDR3 protein: CTVGLARDNEQFF
CDR3 DNA: TGCACCGTAGGACTAGCGCGAGACAATGAGCAGTTCTTC

J gene: TRBJ2-2
D gene: TRBD2
clone size: NA
V gene: TRBV30
CDR3 protein: CAWSSAGATPTGELFF
CDR3 DNA: TGTGCCTGGAGTAGCGCGGGAGCGACCCCAACCGGGGAGCTGTTTTTT